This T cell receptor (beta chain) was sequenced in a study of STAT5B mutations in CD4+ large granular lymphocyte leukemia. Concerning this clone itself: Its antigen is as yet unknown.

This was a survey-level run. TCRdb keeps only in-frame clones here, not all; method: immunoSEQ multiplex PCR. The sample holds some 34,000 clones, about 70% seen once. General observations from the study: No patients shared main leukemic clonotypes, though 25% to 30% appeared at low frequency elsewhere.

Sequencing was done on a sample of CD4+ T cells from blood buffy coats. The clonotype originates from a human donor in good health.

Written as DNA, the CDR3 is TGTGCCAGCAGTGCACCGACAGGGCCTCGGTACTTC. As protein: CASSAPTGPRYF. This chain uses TRBV6-5 with TRBJ2-5; 7 positions agree with TRBD1. The germline V gene has CDR1 MNHEY and CDR2 SVGAGI. This CDR3 region has 12 residues. V dropped 5 bases and J dropped 13; count of bases not matched to a gene: 10.